Sequencing of this T cell receptor (beta chain) was carried out in a study of cytomegalovirus exposure and HLA in healthy donors. Study context: Of the donors genotyped, several hundred in all, over 80% fell in the Caucasian-associated ancestry cluster.

Study results and limitations: The authors later found most CMV-associated TCR beta chains appeared HLA-restricted.

PCR used 60 Vbeta primers and 13 Jbeta primers. Libraries were prepared by immunoSEQ multiplex PCR; TCRdb keeps only in-frame clonotypes and omits some of them. The sample yields approximately 110,000 clones, 55% to 65% seen once. Notes on this clone: What it binds is not known.

Germline trimming cut 6 bases from V and 0 bases from J; bases unmatched to any gene: 13. The CDR3 has 17 residues. Germline V gene sequence: CDR1 MDHEN, CDR2 SYDVKM. The donors, nominally healthy at sampling, likely had unrecorded immune exposures. Sequenced: PBMCs. The chain has TRBV28 and TRBJ1-1; 7 bases agree with TRBD1. This TCR was sampled from a woman younger than 45 in good health and CMV-seronegative. In DNA, the CDR3 is TGTGCCAGCAGACCTATAAGGGGGACAGTCATGAACACTGAAGCTTTCTTT. Translated, it gives CASRPIRGTVMNTEAFF.